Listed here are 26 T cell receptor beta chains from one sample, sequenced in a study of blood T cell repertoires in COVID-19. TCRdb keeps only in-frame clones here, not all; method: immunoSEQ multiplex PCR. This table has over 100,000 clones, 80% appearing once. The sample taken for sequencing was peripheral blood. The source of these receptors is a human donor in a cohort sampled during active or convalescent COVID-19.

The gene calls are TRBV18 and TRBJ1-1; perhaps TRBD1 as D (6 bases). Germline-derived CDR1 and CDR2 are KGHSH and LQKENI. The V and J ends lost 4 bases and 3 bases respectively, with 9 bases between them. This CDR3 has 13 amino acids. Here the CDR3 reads CASSLQGHTEAFF. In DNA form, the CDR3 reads TGTGCCAGCTCACTACAGGGACACACTGAAGCTTTCTTT. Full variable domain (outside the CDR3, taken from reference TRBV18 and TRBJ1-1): NAGVMQNPRHLVRRRGQEARLRCSPMKGHSHVYWYRQLPEEGLKFMVYLQKENIIDESGMPKERFSAEFPKEGPSILRIQQVVRGDSAAYFCASSLQGHTEAFFGQGTRLTVV.

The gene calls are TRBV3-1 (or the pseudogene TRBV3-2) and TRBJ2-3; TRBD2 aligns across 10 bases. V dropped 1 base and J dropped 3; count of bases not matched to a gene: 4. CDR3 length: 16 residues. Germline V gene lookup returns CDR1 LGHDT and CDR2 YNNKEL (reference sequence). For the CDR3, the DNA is TGTGCCAGCAGCCAAGCAGCGGGGGGGCCAACAGATACGCAGTATTTT. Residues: CASSQAAGGPTDTQYF.

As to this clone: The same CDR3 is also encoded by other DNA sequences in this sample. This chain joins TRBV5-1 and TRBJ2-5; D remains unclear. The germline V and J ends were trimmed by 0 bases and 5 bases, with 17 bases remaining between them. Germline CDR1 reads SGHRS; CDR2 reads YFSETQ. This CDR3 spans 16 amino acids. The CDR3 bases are TGCGCCAGCAGCTTGGGCCTAGGTCTAGAGAGGGAGACCCAGTACTTC. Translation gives CASSLGLGLERETQYF.

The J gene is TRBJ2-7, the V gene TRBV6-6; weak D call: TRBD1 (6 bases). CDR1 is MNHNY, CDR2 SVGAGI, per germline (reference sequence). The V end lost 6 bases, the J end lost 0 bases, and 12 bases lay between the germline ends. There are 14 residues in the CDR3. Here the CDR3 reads CASSWDMSSYEQYF. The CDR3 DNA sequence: TGTGCCAGCAGCTGGGACATGAGCTCCTACGAGCAGTACTTC.

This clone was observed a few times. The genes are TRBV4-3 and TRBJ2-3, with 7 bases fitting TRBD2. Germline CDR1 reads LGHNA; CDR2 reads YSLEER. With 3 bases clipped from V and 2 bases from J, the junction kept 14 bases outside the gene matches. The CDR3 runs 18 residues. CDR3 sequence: CASSHEQGVGGTTDTQYF. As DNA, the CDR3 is TGCGCCAGCAGCCATGAACAAGGGGTGGGGGGGACCACAGATACGCAGTATTTT.

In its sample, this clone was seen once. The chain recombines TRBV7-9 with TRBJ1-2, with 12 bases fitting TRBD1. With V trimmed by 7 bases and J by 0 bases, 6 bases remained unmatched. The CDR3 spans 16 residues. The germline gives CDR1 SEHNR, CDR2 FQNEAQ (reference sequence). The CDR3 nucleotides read TGTGCCAGCACCAGGGACAGGGGGCTCCCTAACTATGGCTACACCTTC. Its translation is CASTRDRGLPNYGYTF.

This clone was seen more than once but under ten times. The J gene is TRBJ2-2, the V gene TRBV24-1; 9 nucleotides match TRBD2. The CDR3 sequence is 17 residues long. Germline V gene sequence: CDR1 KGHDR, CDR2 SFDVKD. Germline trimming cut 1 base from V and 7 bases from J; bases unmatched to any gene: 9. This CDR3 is CATSDFVSGSSIGELFF. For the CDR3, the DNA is TGTGCCACCAGTGATTTTGTTAGCGGGAGTAGTATCGGGGAGCTGTTTTTT.

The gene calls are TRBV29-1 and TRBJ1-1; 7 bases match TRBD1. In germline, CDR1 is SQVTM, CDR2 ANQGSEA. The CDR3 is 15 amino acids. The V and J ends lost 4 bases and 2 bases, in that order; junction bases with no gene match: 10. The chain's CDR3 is CSVVGQARANTEAFF. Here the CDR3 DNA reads TGCAGCGTTGTTGGACAGGCCAGGGCCAACACTGAAGCTTTCTTT. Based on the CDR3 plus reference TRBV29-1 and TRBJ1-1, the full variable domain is SAVISQKPSRDICQRGTSLTIQCQVDSQVTMMFWYRQQPGQSLTLIATANQGSEATYESGFVIDKFPISRPNLTFSTLTVSNMSPEDSSIYLCSVVGQARANTEAFFGQGTRLTVV.

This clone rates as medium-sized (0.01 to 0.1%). CDR3 in DNA: TGTGCCAGCATCGGGAGGACCACCACCTACGAGCAGTACTTC. Encoded protein: CASIGRTTTYEQYF. This rearrangement joins TRBV28 to TRBJ2-7; 7 bases are a match to TRBD2. The CDR3 spans 14 residues. V shed 7 bases, J shed 2 bases, and the junction held 8 bases outside the gene matches. Germline CDR1 is MDHEN and CDR2 is SYDVKM.

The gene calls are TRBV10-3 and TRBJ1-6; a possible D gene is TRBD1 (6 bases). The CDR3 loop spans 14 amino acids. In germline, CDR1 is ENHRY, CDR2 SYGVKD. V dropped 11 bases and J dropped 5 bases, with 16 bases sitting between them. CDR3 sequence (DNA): TGTGCCGCCTCCACGACAGGACATAATTCACCCCTCCACTTT. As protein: CAASTTGHNSPLHF.

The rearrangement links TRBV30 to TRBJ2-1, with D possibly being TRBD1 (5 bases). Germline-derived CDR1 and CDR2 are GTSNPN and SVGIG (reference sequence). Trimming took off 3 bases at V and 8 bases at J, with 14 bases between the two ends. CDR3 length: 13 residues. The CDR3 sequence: CAWRGLIGDEQFF. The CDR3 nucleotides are TGTGCCTGGAGGGGGCTAATAGGGGATGAGCAGTTCTTC.

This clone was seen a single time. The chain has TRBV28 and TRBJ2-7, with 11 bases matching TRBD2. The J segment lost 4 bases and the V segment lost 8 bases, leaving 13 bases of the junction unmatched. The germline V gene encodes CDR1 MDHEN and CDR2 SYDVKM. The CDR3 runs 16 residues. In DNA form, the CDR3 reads TGTGCCAGCGGCCCTTTTCCGGGACTAGCGGTGTACGAGCAGTACTTC. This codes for CASGPFPGLAVYEQYF. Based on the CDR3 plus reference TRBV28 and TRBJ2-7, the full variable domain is DVKVTQSSRYLVKRTGEKVFLECVQDMDHENMFWYRQDPGLGLRLIYFSYDVKMKEKGDIPEGYSVSREKKERFSLILESASTNQTSMYLCASGPFPGLAVYEQYFGPGTRLTVT.

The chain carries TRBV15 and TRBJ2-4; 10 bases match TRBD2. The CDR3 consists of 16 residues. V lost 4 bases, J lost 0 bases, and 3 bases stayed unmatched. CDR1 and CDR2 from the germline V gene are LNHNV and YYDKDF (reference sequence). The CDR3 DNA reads TGTGCCACCAGCATAGGACTAGCGGTAGCCAAAAACATTCAGTACTTC. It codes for CATSIGLAVAKNIQYF.

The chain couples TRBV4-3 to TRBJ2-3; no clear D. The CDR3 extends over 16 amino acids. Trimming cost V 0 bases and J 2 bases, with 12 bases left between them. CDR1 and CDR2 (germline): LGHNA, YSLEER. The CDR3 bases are TGCGCCAGCAGCCAAGATAGACTCCCCCACACAGATACGCAGTATTTT. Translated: CASSQDRLPHTDTQYF.

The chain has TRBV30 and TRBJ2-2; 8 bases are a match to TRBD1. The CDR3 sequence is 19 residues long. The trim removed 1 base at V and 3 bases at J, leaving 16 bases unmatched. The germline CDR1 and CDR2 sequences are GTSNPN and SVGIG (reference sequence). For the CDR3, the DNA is TGTGCCTGGAGTGGAATCCGGACAGGGTACGTGGTAGACACCGGGGAGCTGTTTTTT. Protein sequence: CAWSGIRTGYVVDTGELFF.

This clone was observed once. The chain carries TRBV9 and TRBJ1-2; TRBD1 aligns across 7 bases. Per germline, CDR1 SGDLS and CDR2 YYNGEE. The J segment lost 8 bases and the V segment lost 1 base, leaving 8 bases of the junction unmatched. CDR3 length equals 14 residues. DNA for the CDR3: TGTGCCAGCAGCGTATTAGGACAGGCTGAGGGCTACACCTTC. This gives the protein CASSVLGQAEGYTF.

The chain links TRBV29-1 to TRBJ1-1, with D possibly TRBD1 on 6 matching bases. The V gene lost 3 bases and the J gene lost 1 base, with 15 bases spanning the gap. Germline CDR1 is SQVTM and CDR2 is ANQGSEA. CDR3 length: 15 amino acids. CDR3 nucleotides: TGCAGCGTTGATCTACAGGGTTTATCGAACACTGAAGCTTTCTTT. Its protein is CSVDLQGLSNTEAFF.

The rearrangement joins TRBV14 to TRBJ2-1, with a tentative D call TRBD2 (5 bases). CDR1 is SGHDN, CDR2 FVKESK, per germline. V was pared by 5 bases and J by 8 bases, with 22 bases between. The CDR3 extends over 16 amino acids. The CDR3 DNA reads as TGTGCCAGCAGCGAGGGTAGAGTACAATCTTTGGATGAGCAGTTCTTC. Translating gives CASSEGRVQSLDEQFF. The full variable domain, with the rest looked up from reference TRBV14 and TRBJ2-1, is EAGVTQFPSHSVIEKGQTVTLRCDPISGHDNLYWYRRVMGKEIKFLLHFVKESKQDESGMPNNRFLAERTGGTYSTLKVQPAELEDSGVYFCASSEGRVQSLDEQFFGPGTRLTVL.

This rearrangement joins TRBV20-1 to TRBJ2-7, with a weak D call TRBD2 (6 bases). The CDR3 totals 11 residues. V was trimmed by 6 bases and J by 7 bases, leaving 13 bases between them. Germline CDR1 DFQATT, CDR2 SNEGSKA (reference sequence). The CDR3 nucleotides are TGCAGTGCAAGACCGGGACTTGAGCAGTACTTC. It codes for CSARPGLEQYF.

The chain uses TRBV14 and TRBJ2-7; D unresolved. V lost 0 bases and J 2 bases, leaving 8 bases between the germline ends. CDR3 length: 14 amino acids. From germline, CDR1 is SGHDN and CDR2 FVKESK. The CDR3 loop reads CASSQESAAYEQYF. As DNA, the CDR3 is TGTGCCAGCAGCCAAGAGAGTGCGGCCTACGAGCAGTACTTC.

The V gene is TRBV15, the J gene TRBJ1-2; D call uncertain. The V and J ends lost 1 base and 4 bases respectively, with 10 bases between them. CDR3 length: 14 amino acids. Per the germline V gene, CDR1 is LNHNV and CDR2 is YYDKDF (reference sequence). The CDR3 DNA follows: TGTGCCACCAGCAGAGGGCCCCAACCCTATGGCTACACCTTC. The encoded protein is CATSRGPQPYGYTF.

CDR3 sequence reads: CASSLETRGGTDTQYF. In nucleotides, the CDR3 is TGTGCCAGCAGCTTAGAGACTAGAGGTGGCACAGATACGCAGTATTTT. The chain links TRBV7-8 to TRBJ2-3, with D possibly being TRBD2 (6 bases). V gave up 1 base and J gave up 1 base, with 12 bases separating them. The CDR3 consists of 16 residues. CDR1 is SGHVS and CDR2 is FQNEAQ in the germline V gene.

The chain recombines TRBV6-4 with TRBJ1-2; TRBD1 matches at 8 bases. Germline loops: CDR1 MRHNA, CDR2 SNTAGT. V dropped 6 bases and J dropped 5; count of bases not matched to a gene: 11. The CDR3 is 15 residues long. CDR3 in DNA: TGTGCCAGCAGCCCCAACCAGGGGGCTTGGTATGGCTACACCTTC. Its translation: CASSPNQGAWYGYTF.

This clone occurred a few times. The CDR3 loop reads CASSLNFGSSNYGYTF. CDR3 in DNA: TGTGCCAGCAGCTTAAATTTCGGTTCTTCTAACTATGGCTACACCTTC. The chain couples TRBV11-2 to TRBJ1-2; no clear D gene. The CDR3 is made up of 16 amino acids. V was shortened by 2 bases and J by 0 bases, with 13 bases between the two germline ends. In germline, CDR1 is SGHAT, CDR2 FQNNGV.

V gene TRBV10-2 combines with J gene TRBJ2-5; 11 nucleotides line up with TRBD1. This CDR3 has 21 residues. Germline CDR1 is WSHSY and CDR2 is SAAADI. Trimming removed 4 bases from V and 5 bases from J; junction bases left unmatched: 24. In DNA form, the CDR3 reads TGCGCCAGCAGTGGAGGGACAGGGGGTGCGCGCGATCCTACCCTGCTGGAGACCCAGTACTTC. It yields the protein CASSGGTGGARDPTLLETQYF.

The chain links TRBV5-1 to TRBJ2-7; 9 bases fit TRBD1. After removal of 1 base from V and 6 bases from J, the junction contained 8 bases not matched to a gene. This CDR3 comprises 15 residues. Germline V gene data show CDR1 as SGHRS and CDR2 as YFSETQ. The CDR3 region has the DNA TGCGCCAGCAGCTTGTCACAGGGGGCTCGTAGCGAGCAGTACTTC. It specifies CASSLSQGARSEQYF. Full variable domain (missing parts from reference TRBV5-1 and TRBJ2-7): KAGVTQTPRYLIKTRGQQVTLSCSPISGHRSVSWYQQTPGQGLQFLFEYFSETQRNKGNFPGRFSGRQFSNSRSEMNVSTLELGDSALYLCASSLSQGARSEQYFGPGTRLTVT.